Listed below are T cell receptor beta chains from one sample, sequenced in a study of CXCR3-negative and CXCR3-positive naive CD8 T cells. TCRdb reprocessed the 5' RACE reads, keeping one entry per CDR3 protein, no DNA. Here the sample table reports about 98,000 distinct CDR3 sequences. The specimen was naive CXCR3+ CD8+ T cells from blood. Receptors originate from a human donor in good health. Some clones in this sample may be carry-over from other donors' samples. Each CDR3 is given with its conserved first and last residue. The order of the fields is J gene, V gene, CDR3 protein.

j_gene: TRBJ2-7; v_gene: TRBV5-1; CDR3aa: CASSWTSGAYEQYF
j_gene: TRBJ2-5; v_gene: TRBV6-5; CDR3aa: CASRSRQEETQYF
j_gene: TRBJ1-1; v_gene: TRBV19; CDR3aa: CASSEQSNTEAFF
j_gene: TRBJ1-4; v_gene: TRBV19; CDR3aa: CASSIDAGAAEKLFF
j_gene: TRBJ2-3; v_gene: TRBV6-5; CDR3aa: CASSNEIPAYTQYF
j_gene: TRBJ2-7; v_gene: TRBV12-3/TRBV12-4; CDR3aa: CASSSRVASYEQYF
j_gene: TRBJ2-5; v_gene: TRBV10-2; CDR3aa: CASRGLGGLQETQYF
j_gene: TRBJ2-7; v_gene: TRBV7-9; CDR3aa: CASSRDSHEQYF
j_gene: TRBJ1-5; v_gene: TRBV28; CDR3aa: CASSPRLFGDQPQHF
j_gene: TRBJ2-7; v_gene: TRBV5-1; CDR3aa: CASSFASPDYEQYF
j_gene: TRBJ2-7; v_gene: TRBV7-9; CDR3aa: CASSPLRGGEEQYF
j_gene: TRBJ2-5; v_gene: TRBV7-7; CDR3aa: CASSPPSEAETQYF
j_gene: TRBJ2-2; v_gene: TRBV12-3/TRBV12-4; CDR3aa: CASSRMLGGNTGELFF
j_gene: TRBJ1-2; v_gene: TRBV29-1; CDR3aa: CSVEGQANYGYTF
j_gene: TRBJ2-7; v_gene: TRBV6-2/TRBV6-3; CDR3aa: CASSHRGTNEEQYF
j_gene: TRBJ2-7; v_gene: TRBV9; CDR3aa: CASSVAQGGYEQYF
j_gene: TRBJ2-7; v_gene: TRBV7-9; CDR3aa: CASGTGDGLSYEQYF
j_gene: TRBJ2-5; v_gene: TRBV7-9; CDR3aa: CASSPPSYQETQYF
j_gene: TRBJ1-2; v_gene: TRBV7-9; CDR3aa: CASSTGQGVSGYTF
j_gene: TRBJ2-1; v_gene: TRBV20-1; CDR3aa: CSVQGRGGPSYNEQFF
j_gene: TRBJ2-6; v_gene: TRBV4-2; CDR3aa: CASSQYLNSGANVLTF
j_gene: TRBJ1-1; v_gene: TRBV5-1; CDR3aa: CASSPVSGNTEAFF
j_gene: TRBJ1-1; v_gene: TRBV28; CDR3aa: CASSHRGLYTEAFF
j_gene: TRBJ2-1; v_gene: TRBV6-4; CDR3aa: CASSDGLAGGQEQFF
j_gene: TRBJ2-7; v_gene: TRBV7-9; CDR3aa: CASSLVGDKYF
j_gene: TRBJ2-1; v_gene: TRBV29-1; CDR3aa: CSVGHYNEQFF
j_gene: TRBJ2-5; v_gene: TRBV19; CDR3aa: CASSGLAGGYQETQYF
j_gene: TRBJ1-2; v_gene: TRBV29-1; CDR3aa: CSVEEGASPNYGYTF
j_gene: TRBJ1-2; v_gene: TRBV4-3; CDR3aa: CASSLRGQGSNYGYTF
j_gene: TRBJ2-1; v_gene: TRBV20-1; CDR3aa: CSRVGSEGLGSYNEQFF
j_gene: TRBJ2-7; v_gene: TRBV5-5; CDR3aa: CASSQLPAYEQYF
j_gene: TRBJ2-7; v_gene: TRBV12-3/TRBV12-4; CDR3aa: CASSLRPYEQYF
j_gene: TRBJ2-2; v_gene: TRBV9; CDR3aa: CASSATSGGSGELFF
j_gene: TRBJ2-5; v_gene: TRBV3-1; CDR3aa: CASSQLTTGQRQETQYF
j_gene: TRBJ2-7; v_gene: TRBV28; CDR3aa: CASSLVFPTYEQYF